The TCR beta chain described here comes from a study of T cells after yellow fever vaccination. Study conclusions and caveats: Although the secondary response was weaker, it peaked faster, at day 5 versus 15. Most clones from primary vaccination resurfaced after the booster (approximately 97% CD4, 88% CD8).

CDR1 and CDR2 (germline): SGDLS, YYNGEE. CDR3 length: 11 residues. Trimming removed 1 base at V and 17 bases at J, with 12 bases between. TCRdb reprocessed the 5' RACE reads with MiXCR, giving one entry per CDR3 protein. The sample consists of hundreds of thousands of distinct CDR3 sequences, over 9% of them appearing once. A word on this clonotype: Its cognate antigen is unknown.

The sample was PBMCs, taken on the day of the yellow fever booster vaccination. This TCR was recovered from a man aged 25-40 years who received the YFV17D yellow fever vaccine. The chain links TRBV9 to TRBJ1-4; a weak D match, TRBD1 (5 bases). CDR3: CASSVSDSGFF. The CDR3, as DNA: TGTGCCAGCAGCGTATCAGACAGTGGCTTTTTT.